This TCR beta chain came from a study of shared clonotypes between healthy human individuals. The V end was cut by 0 bases, the J end by 0 bases, with 15 bases between. This CDR3 has 18 amino acids. The germline V gene encodes CDR1 LGHNA and CDR2 YSLEER. Details on this clone: The antigen is unknown.

Positively selected for CCR7, the CD45RO-negative cells used as naive CD8 cells excluded terminally differentiated effector memory CD45RA+ cells. The healthy adult donors were HIV-negative and reported no recent acute infections or vaccinations. Findings and limits, study-wide: Deeper or shallower sequencing was expected to change how clonotypes are shared among donors.

In the original processing: Sequence data from immunoSEQ were junction-only and lacked quality scores; consequently, filtering differed. TCRdb keeps only in-frame clones here, not all; method: immunoSEQ multiplex PCR. The DNA was the basis for D and trimming; V, J and clone size are from that table. The repertoire holds about 2.1 million clones, with around 95% as singletons. This clonotype was sampled from a man aged 18 to 29 in good health. Some clones in this sample may be carry-over from other donors' samples. The rearrangement uses TRBV4-3 and TRBJ2-1; D not certain. The material sequenced was naive CD8+ T cells from PBMCs. This CDR3 reads CASSQDDDAPSSYNEQFF. The CDR3 DNA reads TGCGCCAGCAGCCAAGATGATGACGCTCCGAGCTCCTACAATGAGCAGTTCTTC.